The clone carrying this T cell receptor (beta chain) was seen a single time. No antigen is known for it. J lost 8 bases, V lost 3 bases, and 12 bases had no gene match. CDR3 length: 15 residues. Germline V lookup: CDR1 MNHEY, CDR2 SMNVEV (reference sequence). PCR was performed using 60 Vbeta and 13 Jbeta primers. The table came from immunoSEQ multiplex PCR; TCRdb's copy has only in-frame clones and leaves some out. The data hold 100,000 to 150,000 clones, with over 70% observed a single time. The data were taken from a study of cytomegalovirus exposure and HLA in healthy donors. Whole-study results and caveats: Some TCR beta chains (more than 150 of them) were listed as cytomegalovirus-associated. Most of the TCR beta V segments (in an earlier analysis) were productive either about 87% or about 30% of the time.

The sequence derives from a woman between 18 and 29 years old in good health and CMV-seronegative. Sequencing used PBMCs. The chain has TRBV27 and TRBJ1-2, with TRBD1 matching 7 bases. The CDR3 is CASSFAPTGLRGYTF. CDR3 DNA: TGTGCCAGCAGTTTCGCCCCGACAGGGCTTAGGGGCTACACCTTC.